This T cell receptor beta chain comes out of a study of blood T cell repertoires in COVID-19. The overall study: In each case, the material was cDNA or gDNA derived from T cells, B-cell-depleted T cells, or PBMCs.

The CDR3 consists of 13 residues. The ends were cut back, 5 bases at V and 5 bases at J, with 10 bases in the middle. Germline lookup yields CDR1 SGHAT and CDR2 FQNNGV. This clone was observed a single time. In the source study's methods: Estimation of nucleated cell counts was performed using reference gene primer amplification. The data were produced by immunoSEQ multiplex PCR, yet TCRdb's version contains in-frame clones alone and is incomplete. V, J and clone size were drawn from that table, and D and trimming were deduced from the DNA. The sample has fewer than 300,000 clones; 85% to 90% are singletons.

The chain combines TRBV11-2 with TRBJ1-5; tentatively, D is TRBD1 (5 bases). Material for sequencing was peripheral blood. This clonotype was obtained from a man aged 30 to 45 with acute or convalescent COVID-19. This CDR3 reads CASSETRDQPQHF. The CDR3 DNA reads TGTGCCAGCAGCGAGACCAGGGATCAGCCCCAGCATTTT.